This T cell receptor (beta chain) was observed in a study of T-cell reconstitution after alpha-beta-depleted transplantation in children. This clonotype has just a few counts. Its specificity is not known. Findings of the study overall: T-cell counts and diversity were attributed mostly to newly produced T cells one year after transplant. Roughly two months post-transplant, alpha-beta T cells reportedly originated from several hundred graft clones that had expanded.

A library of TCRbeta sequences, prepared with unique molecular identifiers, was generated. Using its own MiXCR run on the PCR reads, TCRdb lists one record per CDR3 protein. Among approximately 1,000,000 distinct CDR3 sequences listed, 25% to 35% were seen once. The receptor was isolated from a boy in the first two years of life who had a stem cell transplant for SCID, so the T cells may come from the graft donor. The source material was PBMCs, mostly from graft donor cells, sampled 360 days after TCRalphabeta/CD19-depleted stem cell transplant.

The CDR3 nucleotides read TGTGCCAGCAGTCCGGGTGTGGCCTATGAAGCTTTCTTT. It specifies CASSPGVAYEAFF. V is TRBV12-3 or TRBV12-4 and J is TRBJ1-1; D gene unclear. The CDR3 covers 13 residues. V gave up 5 bases and J gave up 7 bases, with 14 bases separating them.